The next 8 T cell receptor beta chains were all read from a single sample in a study of HIV-infected patients and healthy controls. All unsorted peripheral T cells were captured because whole blood was used without fractionation. Reverse transcription used 450 to 500 ng RNA and constant-region primers for alpha and beta. Separate chain-specific third strand synthesis with multiplexing indices produced the alpha and beta libraries. TCRdb redid the calling of the 5' RACE reads with MiXCR, one entry per CDR3 protein. The sample holds fewer than 15,000 distinct CDR3 sequences, 11% seen once. The sample taken for sequencing was blood. These receptors all stem from an adult in good health.

The CDR3 region has the DNA TGTGCCAGCAGTTACTCGATAAGGGATAGCAATCAGCCCCAGCATTTT. Its translation is CASSYSIRDSNQPQHF. V and J are TRBV6-6 and TRBJ1-5; D not resolved. The V gene's germline CDR1 is MNHNY and CDR2 SVGAGI (reference sequence). Between the trimmed V and J ends, which lost 0 bases and 0 bases, there was a span of 9 bases. This CDR3 comprises 16 residues.

This clonotype was observed many times. This chain uses TRBV29-1 with TRBJ2-2, with D perhaps TRBD2 (6 bases). Germline values: CDR1 SQVTM, CDR2 ANQGSEA. The CDR3 extends over 13 amino acids. With 7 bases removed from V and 3 bases from J, the gap between germline ends came to 12 bases. The CDR3 DNA follows: TGCAGCGCCCGGGAGCGGGACACCGGGGAGCTGTTTTTT. Translated, it gives CSARERDTGELFF.

Ten or more counts support this clonotype. This sequence joins TRBV3-1 and TRBJ2-2, with 9 nucleotides matching TRBD1. V lost 6 bases to trimming and J lost 6 bases; unmatched junction nucleotides: 8. Germline V lookup: CDR1 LGHDT, CDR2 YNNKEL (reference sequence). The CDR3 extends over 15 amino acids. CDR3 residues: CASRPTGTGPGELFF. In nucleotides, the CDR3 is TGTGCCAGCAGGCCAACCGGGACAGGGCCCGGGGAGCTGTTTTTT.

There are a few counts of this clonotype. The chain employs TRBV15 and TRBJ1-2; TRBD1 is a possible D gene (5 bases). CDR3 length equals 17 residues. CDR1 and CDR2 (germline): LNHNV, YYDKDF (reference sequence). V shed 2 bases and J shed 7 bases, with 23 bases lying between them. The CDR3 nucleotides are TGTGCCACCAGCAGACGCGGGGGTTACGTCGGGGGAGGTGGCTACACCTTC. It translates to CATSRRGGYVGGGGYTF.

The sample holds many counts of this clonotype. V gene TRBV5-1 combines with J gene TRBJ1-1, with 7 positions matching TRBD1. Germline CDR1 is SGHRS and CDR2 is YFSETQ. CDR3 length: 14 residues. With 2 bases clipped from V and 1 base from J, the junction kept 2 bases outside the gene matches. The CDR3 loop reads CASSLGGTNTEAFF. In nucleotides, the CDR3 is TGCGCCAGCAGCTTAGGGGGCACGAACACTGAAGCTTTCTTT. Full variable domain (remainder filled in from reference TRBV5-1 and TRBJ1-1): KAGVTQTPRYLIKTRGQQVTLSCSPISGHRSVSWYQQTPGQGLQFLFEYFSETQRNKGNFPGRFSGRQFSNSRSEMNVSTLELGDSALYLCASSLGGTNTEAFFGQGTRLTVV.

Sample share makes this clonotype medium-sized. The chain uses TRBV25-1 and TRBJ1-5; D gene unclear. This CDR3 has 17 amino acids. Germline V lookup: CDR1 MGHDK, CDR2 SYGVNS. V was clipped by 3 bases and J by 0 bases, with 15 bases between them. Written as DNA, the CDR3 is TGTGCCAGCAGTGAGAGAGGGCAGTCAGATAGCAATCAGCCCCAGCATTTT. As protein: CASSERGQSDSNQPQHF.

Many counts were recorded for this clonotype. The chain combines TRBV6-5 with TRBJ1-2; TRBD1 aligns across 9 bases. This CDR3 is built from 15 residues. The germline V gene has CDR1 MNHEY and CDR2 SVGAGI. Losses at the gene ends were 2 bases for V and 6 bases for J; bases not matched to a gene: 7. The CDR3 sequence is CASSYNDRGSNGYTF. In DNA form, the CDR3 reads TGTGCCAGCAGTTACAACGACAGGGGGTCCAATGGCTACACCTTC.

This clonotype was detected a few times. V gene TRBV20-1 combines with J gene TRBJ1-1; a possible D gene is TRBD1 (5 bases). This CDR3 comprises 17 residues. The germline V gene has CDR1 DFQATT and CDR2 SNEGSKA (reference sequence). With 0 bases removed from V and 1 base from J, the gap between germline ends came to 18 bases. Written as DNA, the CDR3 is TGCAGTGCTAGAGATGGGGCCCTCCCGTGGGAGAACACTGAAGCTTTCTTT. Protein product: CSARDGALPWENTEAFF.